One and the same sample provided the 11 T cell receptor beta chains below, sequenced in a study of a mutant IDH1 vaccine in newly diagnosed glioma (TCRdb year 2021). Their antigens are not known. Libraries came from the immunoSEQ multiplex PCR assay. TCRdb stores this immuneACCESS table with in-frame sequences only. Part of the clones is absent; in the studies checked, under half of the shortfall reflects unresolved V genes, and no reason is known for the rest. The sample profile shows about 50,000 clones; about three quarters of them were found once. Jointly, the top ten make up 9.5% to 15% of the sample. The time point tag for this specimen amounts to: week 35, safety follow-up. Each vaccine dose was 300 ug of a 20-mer mutant IDH1 peptide in Montanide, given subcutaneously with topical imiquimod. The sample here was PBMCs, taken from a glioma patient whose treatment included an IDH1 peptide vaccine. The source is a man in his forties or fifties with glioma.

In DNA form, the CDR3 reads TGTGCCAGCAGCCGGACTAGCGGGAGAGCAGATACGCAGTATTTT. It yields the protein CASSRTSGRADTQYF. This chain links TRBV14 with TRBJ2-3; 13 positions match TRBD2. V was pared by 4 bases and J by 4 bases, with 2 bases of the junction left unmatched. Germline CDR1 reads SGHDN; CDR2 reads FVKESK. The CDR3 is made up of 15 amino acids.

V and J are TRBV6-6 and TRBJ2-5, with a possible D match to TRBD2 (6 bases). Germline V CDR1 and CDR2: MNHNY, SVGAGI (reference sequence). CDR3 length equals 14 residues. V lost 3 bases to trimming and J lost 0 bases, with 8 bases between them. DNA of the CDR3: TGTGCCAGCAGTTATCGGGGGTACCAAGAGACCCAGTACTTC. This gives the protein CASSYRGYQETQYF.

The CDR3 spells CASSPINYGLATYEQYV. In nucleotides, the CDR3 is TGTGCCAGCAGCCCTATCAACTACGGACTAGCGACCTACGAGCAGTACGTC. J is TRBJ2-7 and V is TRBV5-8; 9 bases map to TRBD2. CDR1 and CDR2 from the germline V gene are SGHTS and YDEGEE. Germline trimming cut 4 bases from V and 2 bases from J; bases unmatched to any gene: 13. CDR3 length: 17 residues.

This chain links TRBV6-5 with TRBJ1-2; no firm D call. The CDR3 covers 15 residues. V was trimmed by 2 bases and J by 7 bases, leaving 17 bases between them. The germline V gene has CDR1 MNHEY and CDR2 SVGAGI. The CDR3, as DNA: TGTGCCAGCAGTTACGGGATCCGGGTCTCGGCTGGCTACACCTTC. Translated, it gives CASSYGIRVSAGYTF.

The V call is TRBV28, the J call TRBJ1-4, with TRBD1 identical over 7 bases. Germline V gives CDR1 MDHEN, CDR2 SYDVKM. The CDR3 totals 15 residues. Losses at the gene ends were 5 bases for V and 7 bases for J; bases not matched to a gene: 10. This chain's CDR3 is CASSATGVGAEKLFF. The CDR3 nucleotides read TGTGCCAGCAGTGCCACAGGGGTTGGGGCTGAAAAACTGTTTTTT.

V usage is TRBV6-1 and J usage is TRBJ2-1; 11 positions match TRBD1. The V and J ends lost 5 bases and 7 bases, in that order; junction bases with no gene match: 4. The CDR3 is made up of 14 amino acids. Germline CDR1 is MNHNS and CDR2 is SASEGT. CDR3 loop: CASSLDRGLNEQFF. In nucleotides, the CDR3 is TGTGCCAGCAGTCTGGACAGGGGGCTTAATGAGCAGTTCTTC.

This clone appeared a single time. The chain is built from TRBV27 and TRBJ2-7; D possibly corresponds to TRBD2 (5 bases). CDR3 length equals 13 residues. Germline CDR1 is MNHEY and CDR2 is SMNVEV (reference sequence). V gave up 3 bases and J gave up 4 bases, with 10 bases separating them. The CDR3 sequence: CASSLRSGYEQYV. DNA for the CDR3: TGTGCCAGCAGTTTGCGAAGCGGATACGAGCAGTACGTC.

The rearrangement joins TRBV6-1 to TRBJ1-5, with D unclear. The CDR3 is made up of 15 amino acids. Germline CDR1 and CDR2: MNHNS and SASEGT. V was pared by 8 bases and J by 0 bases, with 14 bases between. The CDR3 nucleotides read TGTGCCAGCTCCCTGACGGGCAATAGCAATCAGCCCCAGCATTTT. It encodes CASSLTGNSNQPQHF.

This clone was recorded a few times. The chain couples TRBV29-1 to TRBJ1-5; D is possibly TRBD1 (5 bases). Germline CDR1 SQVTM, CDR2 ANQGSEA. This CDR3 contains 11 residues. Trimming removed 1 base from V and 11 bases from J, with 9 bases in between. The CDR3 loop reads CSVEVGGAQHF. The CDR3 bases are TGCAGCGTTGAAGTTGGGGGAGCCCAGCATTTT. The variable domain in full, with the rest retrieved from reference TRBV29-1 and TRBJ1-5, is SAVISQKPSRDICQRGTSLTIQCQVDSQVTMMFWYRQQPGQSLTLIATANQGSEATYESGFVIDKFPISRPNLTFSTLTVSNMSPEDSSIYLCSVEVGGAQHFGDGTRLSIL.

The chain carries TRBV6-5 and TRBJ1-2; TRBD1 is a possible D gene (6 bases). Looked up from germline, CDR1 is MNHEY and CDR2 is SVGAGI. The length of the CDR3 is 14 residues. V gave up 2 bases and J gave up 9 bases, with 16 bases separating them. The CDR3 spells CASSYNEAGASYTF. DNA for the CDR3: TGTGCCAGCAGTTACAATGAGGCAGGGGCCAGCTACACCTTC.

The rearrangement joins TRBV29-1 to TRBJ2-7; 10 bases are a match to TRBD1. Per germline, CDR1 SQVTM and CDR2 ANQGSEA. V was clipped by 3 bases and J by 5 bases; unmatched bases: 7. The CDR3 loop spans 14 amino acids. The CDR3 DNA sequence: TGCAGCGTTGAGCGGACAGGGGGGTCCGACGAGCAGTACTTC. This sequence encodes CSVERTGGSDEQYF.